The 28 T cell receptor beta chains presented below share a single source sample, sequenced in a study of CD8 T cells in ankylosing spondylitis. MiXCR, run by TCRdb on the 5' RACE reads, gives a single entry per CDR3 protein. The sample comprises 130,000 or so distinct CDR3 sequences, about 6.4% of which are singletons, and 9% to 15% rests with the top ten. Sequenced material: blood, either unsorted or a sorted T cell fraction (not recorded which). The receptors were gathered from a male donor with ankylosing spondylitis or in good health (not recorded which).

This clonotype was observed at least ten times. The chain links TRBV14 to TRBJ2-5, with D hard to call. CDR1 SGHDN and CDR2 FVKESK come from the germline V gene. Trimming cost V 0 bases and J 1 base, with 9 bases left between them. The CDR3 has 15 residues. The CDR3 bases are TGTGCCAGCAGCCAAGAGTACTATACCCAAGAGACCCAGTACTTC. Translation: CASSQEYYTQETQYF.

By its share, this clonotype is medium-sized (0.01 to 0.1%). This chain uses TRBV28 with TRBJ1-1; the D gene is possibly TRBD1 (5 bases). Germline loops: CDR1 MDHEN, CDR2 SYDVKM. The germline V and J ends were trimmed by 3 bases and 11 bases, with 10 bases remaining between them. This CDR3 is built from 11 residues. The CDR3 DNA reads TGTGCCAGCAGTTTGACAGTGTTTGCTTTCTTT. Translation: CASSLTVFAFF.

This clonotype was picked up many times. The rearrangement joins TRBV20-1 to TRBJ2-7; the D gene is possibly TRBD2 (6 bases). V shed 6 bases and J shed 3 bases, with 21 bases lying between them. CDR1 and CDR2 (germline): DFQATT, SNEGSKA (reference sequence). The CDR3 has 15 residues. CDR3: CSARKPGRGIYEQYF. CDR3 DNA: TGCAGTGCGAGAAAACCGGGACGGGGGATCTACGAGCAGTACTTC.

This clonotype was counted many times. This chain connects TRBV11-3 to TRBJ1-1; D is undetermined. Trimming cost V 6 bases and J 2 bases, with 10 bases left between them. The CDR3 contains 13 residues. Germline V CDR1 and CDR2: SGHNT, YENEEA. CDR3 in DNA: TGTGCCAGCAGTCGAACAGCTAACACTGAAGCTTTCTTT. This codes for CASSRTANTEAFF. The entire variable domain, with the rest obtained from reference TRBV11-3 and TRBJ1-1, is as follows: EAGVVQSPRYKIIEKKQPVAFWCNPISGHNTLYWYLQNLGQGPELLIRYENEEAVDDSQLPKDRFSAERLKGVDSTLKIQPAELGDSAVYLCASSRTANTEAFFGQGTRLTVV.

A few counts support this clonotype. This sequence joins TRBV3-1 and TRBJ2-4; the D gene could be TRBD1 or TRBD2 (5 bases each). The CDR3 loop spans 20 amino acids. V lost 10 bases and J lost 1, with 32 bases in between. CDR1 and CDR2 from the germline V gene are LGHDT and YNNKEL (reference sequence). CDR3 sequence (DNA): TGTGCCACCTCCCAAGATCCGGGACCCAGTATCCTAACTGCCAAAAACATTCAGTACTTC. As protein: CATSQDPGPSILTAKNIQYF.

This clonotype was found many times. The CDR3 spells CASSLAMVSYEQYF. The CDR3 DNA sequence: TGCGCCAGCAGCTTGGCCATGGTGTCCTACGAGCAGTACTTC. The V gene is TRBV5-1, the J gene TRBJ2-7; the D is unclear. The CDR3 runs 14 residues. The V gene lost 0 bases and the J gene lost 1 base, with 8 bases spanning the gap. CDR1 and CDR2 (germline): SGHRS, YFSETQ.

This clonotype was seen repeatedly, ten times or more. The genes are TRBV27 and TRBJ2-3, with D unclear. Trimming cost V 4 bases and J 3 bases, with 14 bases left between them. CDR3 size: 15 residues. From germline, CDR1 is MNHEY and CDR2 SMNVEV (reference sequence). The CDR3 is CASSWVSEMTDTQYF. The CDR3 DNA reads TGTGCCAGCAGTTGGGTGAGCGAAATGACAGATACGCAGTATTTT.

This clonotype has just a few counts. The V gene is TRBV27, the J gene TRBJ2-1; a weak D match, TRBD1 (6 bases). Between the trimmed V and J ends, which lost 6 bases and 4 bases, there was a span of 13 bases. The CDR3 covers 14 residues. Germline CDR1 reads MNHEY; CDR2 reads SMNVEV (reference sequence). CDR3 loop: CASRQQGGYNEQFF. CDR3 nucleotides: TGTGCCAGCAGACAACAGGGTGGGTACAATGAGCAGTTCTTC.

This clonotype came up many times. V and J are TRBV5-1 and TRBJ2-2; 9 nucleotides line up with TRBD1. The CDR3 is 16 residues long. Per germline, CDR1 SGHRS and CDR2 YFSETQ. The junction had 12 bases not matched to a gene; V was cut back by 6 bases and J by 6 bases. The CDR3 DNA is TGCGCCAGCAACAACCCGGGACAGGGATTATCCGGGGAGCTGTTTTTT. Translation gives CASNNPGQGLSGELFF.

This clonotype was recorded many times. V is TRBV12-3 or TRBV12-4 and J is TRBJ2-1; 10 bases fit TRBD2. Trimming at V came to 4 bases and at J to 7 bases, leaving 7 bases not matched to a gene. This CDR3 is 15 amino acids long. The CDR3: CASSSSGRVSNEQFF. In nucleotides, the CDR3 is TGTGCCAGCAGTTCTAGCGGGAGAGTAAGTAATGAGCAGTTCTTC.

This clonotype was recorded many times. The chain has TRBV9 and TRBJ2-7, with no clear D. The germline V gene has CDR1 SGDLS and CDR2 YYNGEE. The CDR3 contains 14 residues. Trimming left V 4 bases short and J 0 bases short, with 11 bases between. CDR3 coding DNA: TGTGCCAGCAGCAGCCAGCGTACCTCCTACGAGCAGTACTTC. Protein product: CASSSQRTSYEQYF.

This clonotype was seen ten or more times. The chain uses TRBV5-1 and TRBJ2-1; tentative D call: TRBD2 (6 bases). The germline V gene encodes CDR1 SGHRS and CDR2 YFSETQ. The V end was cut by 4 bases, the J end by 2 bases, with 13 bases between. The CDR3 loop spans 15 amino acids. The CDR3 DNA sequence: TGCGCCAGCAGCGTGGAGGGAGGAGCCTACAATGAGCAGTTCTTC. Translated, it gives CASSVEGGAYNEQFF.

The sample holds many counts of this clonotype. The chain is built from TRBV27 and TRBJ2-2, with D possibly being TRBD1 (5 bases). Germline CDR1 MNHEY, CDR2 SMNVEV (reference sequence). The V gene lost 2 bases and the J gene lost 6 bases, with 10 bases spanning the gap. The CDR3 is made up of 14 amino acids. The CDR3 loop is CASSLVDIPGELFF. The CDR3 DNA is TGTGCCAGCAGTTTAGTGGACATCCCCGGGGAGCTGTTTTTT.

This clonotype came up many times. The chain uses TRBV11-2 and TRBJ1-2; a possible D gene is TRBD1 (5 bases). Between the trimmed V and J ends, which lost 5 bases and 5 bases, there was a span of 12 bases. From germline, CDR1 is SGHAT and CDR2 FQNNGV. This CDR3 comprises 13 residues. This CDR3 is CASSAAGNYGYTF. DNA of the CDR3: TGTGCCAGCAGCGCCGCAGGGAATTATGGCTACACCTTC.

The chain employs TRBV30 and TRBJ2-1, with D perhaps assigned TRBD1 or TRBD2 (5 bases each). The CDR3 sequence is 13 residues long. The germline V gene encodes CDR1 GTSNPN and CDR2 SVGIG (reference sequence). The V end lost 3 bases, the J end lost 10 bases, and 16 bases lay between the germline ends. Written as DNA, the CDR3 is TGTGCCTGGAGCCTGACTCGGGACGGGGAGCAGTTCTTC. Its translation is CAWSLTRDGEQFF.

This clonotype has a count of ten or more. The genes are TRBV7-3 and TRBJ2-7, with D possibly being TRBD2 (5 bases). Trimming pared 4 bases from V and 6 bases from J, leaving 13 bases between. The germline gives CDR1 SGHTA, CDR2 FQGTGA. The CDR3 sequence is 13 residues long. The CDR3 DNA reads as TGTGCCAGCAGCTCCTCCTCGGGGTTCGAGCAGTACTTC. Translation gives CASSSSSGFEQYF.

This clonotype has ten or more counts. CDR3 DNA sequence: TGTGCCAGTAGTACAAGACAGGTGGGAGAGACCCAGTACTTC. Protein product: CASSTRQVGETQYF. This chain joins TRBV19 and TRBJ2-5; D may be TRBD1 (6 bases). The V end lost 4 bases, the J end lost 4 bases, and 13 bases lay between the germline ends. The V gene's germline CDR1 is LNHDA and CDR2 SQIVND (reference sequence). The CDR3 is 14 residues long.

In its sample, this clonotype was seen many times. CDR3 residues: CASSHEGTEAFF. The CDR3 DNA reads TGCGCCAGCAGTCACGAGGGAACTGAAGCTTTCTTT. This chain connects TRBV5-1 to TRBJ1-1; D unresolved. The CDR3 is 12 amino acids. Looked up from germline, CDR1 is SGHRS and CDR2 is YFSETQ. The V gene lost 5 bases and the J gene lost 5 bases, with 10 bases spanning the gap.

In its sample, this clonotype was seen many times. V is TRBV5-1 and J is TRBJ2-7; D might be TRBD1 (5 bases). Trimming shortened V by 4 bases and J by 0 bases, and 17 bases separated the two germline ends. There are 16 residues in the CDR3. CDR1 and CDR2 from the germline V gene are SGHRS and YFSETQ. The CDR3 bases are TGCGCCAGCAGCCCGGTGATGGGGCCTTTCTCCTACGAGCAGTACTTC. Its protein is CASSPVMGPFSYEQYF. The full variable domain, its missing parts supplied by reference TRBV5-1 and TRBJ2-7, is KAGVTQTPRYLIKTRGQQVTLSCSPISGHRSVSWYQQTPGQGLQFLFEYFSETQRNKGNFPGRFSGRQFSNSRSEMNVSTLELGDSALYLCASSPVMGPFSYEQYFGPGTRLTVT.

This clonotype has at least ten counts. This chain links TRBV20-1 with TRBJ2-1; 10 nucleotides line up with TRBD2. CDR1 and CDR2 (germline): DFQATT, SNEGSKA (reference sequence). There are 18 residues in the CDR3. V shed 0 bases, J shed 4 bases, and the junction held 12 bases outside the gene matches. The CDR3 bases are TGCAGTGCTAGAGATCCTAGATCCCTAGCGGGGGTTTACAATGAGCAGTTCTTC. Residues: CSARDPRSLAGVYNEQFF.

In this sample, this clonotype turned up many times. The chain uses TRBV25-1 and TRBJ2-1; perhaps TRBD1 as D (7 bases). V shed 2 bases and J shed 3 bases, with 14 bases lying between them. The CDR3 contains 16 residues. In germline, CDR1 is MGHDK, CDR2 SYGVNS. The CDR3 region is CASSEERRGLYNEQFF. For the CDR3, the DNA is TGTGCCAGCAGTGAAGAGAGGAGGGGGCTCTACAATGAGCAGTTCTTC.

The sample holds many counts of this clonotype. The CDR3 sequence is CASSLLGGTDTQYF. In DNA form, the CDR3 reads TGCGCCAGCAGCTTGTTAGGGGGTACAGATACGCAGTATTTT. The J gene is TRBJ2-3, the V gene TRBV5-1; tentative D call: TRBD1 (6 bases). Germline loops: CDR1 SGHRS, CDR2 YFSETQ. CDR3 size: 14 residues. Trimming removed 1 base from V and 3 bases from J, with 9 bases in between.

This clonotype was recorded many times. The rearrangement joins TRBV5-1 to TRBJ1-2, with TRBD1 matching over 9 bases. Germline CDR1 is SGHRS and CDR2 is YFSETQ. V lost 1 base to trimming and J lost 0 bases; unmatched junction nucleotides: 7. This CDR3 spans 17 amino acids. The CDR3 DNA reads TGCGCCAGCAGCTTGTCCCGGGACAGGGCCGCTAACTATGGCTACACCTTC. Protein product: CASSLSRDRAANYGYTF. The full variable domain, with the rest looked up from reference TRBV5-1 and TRBJ1-2, is KAGVTQTPRYLIKTRGQQVTLSCSPISGHRSVSWYQQTPGQGLQFLFEYFSETQRNKGNFPGRFSGRQFSNSRSEMNVSTLELGDSALYLCASSLSRDRAANYGYTFGSGTRLTVV.

Ten or more counts support this clonotype. J is TRBJ1-4 and V is TRBV7-8; D is possibly TRBD1 (5 bases). The CDR3 runs 14 residues. Trimming stripped 1 base from V and 8 bases from J, with 11 bases between. Germline CDR1 is SGHVS and CDR2 is FQNEAQ. The CDR3 is CASSLEPGSEKLFF. The CDR3 nucleotides are TGTGCCAGCAGCTTAGAGCCAGGGAGCGAAAAACTGTTTTTT.

In its sample, this clonotype was seen many times. V usage is TRBV18 and J usage is TRBJ2-1; D is perhaps TRBD2 (6 bases). The CDR3 sequence is 13 residues long. Trimming pared 3 bases from V and 8 bases from J, leaving 11 bases between. Germline-derived CDR1 and CDR2 are KGHSH and LQKENI. The CDR3 protein is CASSPRGGYEQFF. CDR3 DNA sequence: TGTGCCAGCTCACCCCGTGGAGGGTATGAGCAGTTCTTC.

In this sample, this clonotype turned up many times. The rearrangement joins TRBV10-3 to TRBJ1-1; 9 nucleotides agree with TRBD1. In germline, CDR1 is ENHRY, CDR2 SYGVKD. The CDR3 consists of 16 residues. J lost 4 bases, V lost 3 bases, and 9 bases had no gene match. The CDR3 protein is CAISDANRGLITEAFF. The CDR3 nucleotides read TGTGCCATCAGTGATGCGAACAGGGGGCTAATCACTGAAGCTTTCTTT.

This clonotype was recorded at least ten times. The CDR3 protein is CSARANADTQYF. Written as DNA, the CDR3 is TGCAGTGCTAGAGCAAACGCAGATACGCAGTATTTT. The chain joins TRBV20-1 to TRBJ2-3, with D uncertain. The ends were cut back, 1 base at V and 4 bases at J, with 6 bases in the middle. Per the germline V gene, CDR1 is DFQATT and CDR2 is SNEGSKA (reference sequence). The CDR3 runs 12 residues.

This clonotype was seen at least ten times. The CDR3 loop is CASSLDGGNNQPQHF. The CDR3 DNA reads TGTGCCAGCAGCTTAGATGGGGGGAACAATCAGCCCCAGCATTTT. The J gene is TRBJ1-5, the V gene TRBV11-2, with a tentative D call TRBD1 (5 bases). Deletions cut 0 bases from V and 3 bases from J, with 9 bases between. The CDR3 is 15 amino acids. Germline V gives CDR1 SGHAT, CDR2 FQNNGV.